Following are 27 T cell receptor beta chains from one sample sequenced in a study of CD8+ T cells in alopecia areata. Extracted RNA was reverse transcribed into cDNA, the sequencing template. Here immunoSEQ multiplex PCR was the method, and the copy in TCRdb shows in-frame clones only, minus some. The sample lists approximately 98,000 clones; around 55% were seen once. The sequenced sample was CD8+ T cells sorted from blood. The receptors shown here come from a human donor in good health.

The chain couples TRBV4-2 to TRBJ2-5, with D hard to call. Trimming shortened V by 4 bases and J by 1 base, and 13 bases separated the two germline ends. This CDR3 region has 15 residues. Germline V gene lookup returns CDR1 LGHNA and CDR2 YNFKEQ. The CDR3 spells CASSRSGGSQETQYF. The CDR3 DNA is TGTGCCAGCAGCCGGTCCGGTGGATCCCAAGAGACCCAGTACTTC.

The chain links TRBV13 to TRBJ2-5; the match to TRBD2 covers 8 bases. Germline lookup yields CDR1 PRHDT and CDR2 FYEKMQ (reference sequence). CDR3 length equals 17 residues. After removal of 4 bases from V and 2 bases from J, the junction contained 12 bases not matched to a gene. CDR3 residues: CASSSSPPGTSQETQYF. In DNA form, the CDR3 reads TGTGCCAGCAGCTCGTCGCCTCCAGGGACTAGTCAAGAGACCCAGTACTTC.

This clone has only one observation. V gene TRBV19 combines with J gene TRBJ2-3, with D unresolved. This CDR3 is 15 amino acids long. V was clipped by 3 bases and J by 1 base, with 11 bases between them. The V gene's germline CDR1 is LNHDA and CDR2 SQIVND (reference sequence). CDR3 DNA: TGTGCCAGTAGTATTTTTGATTCGGGCACAGATACGCAGTATTTT. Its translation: CASSIFDSGTDTQYF.

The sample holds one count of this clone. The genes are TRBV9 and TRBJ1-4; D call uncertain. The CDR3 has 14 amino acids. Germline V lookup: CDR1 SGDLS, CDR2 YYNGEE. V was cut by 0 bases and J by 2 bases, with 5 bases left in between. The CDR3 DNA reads TGTGCCAGCAGCGTAGGAGGGACTAATGAAAAACTGTTTTTT. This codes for CASSVGGTNEKLFF.

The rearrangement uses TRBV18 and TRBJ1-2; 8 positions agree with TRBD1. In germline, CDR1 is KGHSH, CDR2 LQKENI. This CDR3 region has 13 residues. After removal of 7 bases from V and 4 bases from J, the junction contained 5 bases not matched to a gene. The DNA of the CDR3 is TGTGCCAGCTATGGACAGGGCTTCTATGGCTACACCTTC. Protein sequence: CASYGQGFYGYTF.

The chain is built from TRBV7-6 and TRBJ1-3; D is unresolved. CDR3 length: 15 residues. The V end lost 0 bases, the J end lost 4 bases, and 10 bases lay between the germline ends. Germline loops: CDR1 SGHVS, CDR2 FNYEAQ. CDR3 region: CASSLAGAKGNTIYF. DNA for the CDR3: TGTGCCAGCAGCTTAGCGGGCGCCAAGGGAAACACCATATATTTT.

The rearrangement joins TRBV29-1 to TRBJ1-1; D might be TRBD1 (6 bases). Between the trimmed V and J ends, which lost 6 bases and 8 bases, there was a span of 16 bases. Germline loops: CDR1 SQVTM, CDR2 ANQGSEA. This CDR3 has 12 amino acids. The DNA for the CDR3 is TGCAGCGTGGGACACCCAGTGATCGAAGCTTTCTTT. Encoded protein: CSVGHPVIEAFF.

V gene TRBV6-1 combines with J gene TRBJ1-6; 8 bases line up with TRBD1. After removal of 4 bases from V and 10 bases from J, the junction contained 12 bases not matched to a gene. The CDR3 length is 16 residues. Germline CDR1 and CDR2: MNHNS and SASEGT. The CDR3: CASSVLGTGPASPLHF. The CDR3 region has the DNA TGTGCCAGCAGTGTCCTCGGGACAGGTCCAGCATCACCCCTCCACTTT.

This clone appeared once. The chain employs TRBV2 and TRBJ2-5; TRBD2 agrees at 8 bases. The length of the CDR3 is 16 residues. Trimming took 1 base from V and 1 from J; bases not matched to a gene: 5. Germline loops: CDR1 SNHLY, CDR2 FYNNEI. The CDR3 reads CASSEVGRGAQETQYF. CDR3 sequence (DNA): TGTGCCAGCAGTGAAGTGGGGCGGGGGGCCCAAGAGACCCAGTACTTC.

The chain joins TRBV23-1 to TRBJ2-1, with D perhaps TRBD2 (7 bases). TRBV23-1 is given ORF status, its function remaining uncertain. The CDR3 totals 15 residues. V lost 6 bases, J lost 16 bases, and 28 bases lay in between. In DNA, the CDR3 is TGCGCCAGCAGACCGCCCGGGGGGCCGGTAAACCAACCCTTCTTC. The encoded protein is CASRPPGGPVNQPFF.

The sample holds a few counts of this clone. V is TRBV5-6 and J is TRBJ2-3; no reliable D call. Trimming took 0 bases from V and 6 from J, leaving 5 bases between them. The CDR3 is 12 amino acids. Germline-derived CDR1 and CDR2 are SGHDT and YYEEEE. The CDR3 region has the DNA TGTGCCAGCAGCTTGGGGGCGGATACGCAGTATTTT. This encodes CASSLGADTQYF.

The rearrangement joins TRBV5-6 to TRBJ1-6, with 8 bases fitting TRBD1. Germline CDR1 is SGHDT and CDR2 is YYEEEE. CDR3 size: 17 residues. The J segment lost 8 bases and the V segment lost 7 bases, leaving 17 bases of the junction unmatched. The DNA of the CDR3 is TGTGCCAGCTCCACTTCTTGGCAGGGACAGGAGGATTCACCCCTCCACTTT. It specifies CASSTSWQGQEDSPLHF.

CDR3 DNA sequence: TGTGCCAGCAGCGATGGCCTGTCAGGCGCGGGCTACACCTTC. Its translation is CASSDGLSGAGYTF. V and J are TRBV9 and TRBJ1-2, with D unclear. The CDR3 is made up of 14 amino acids. CDR1 is SGDLS and CDR2 is YYNGEE in the germline V gene. V lost 3 bases to trimming and J lost 8 bases, with 17 bases between them.

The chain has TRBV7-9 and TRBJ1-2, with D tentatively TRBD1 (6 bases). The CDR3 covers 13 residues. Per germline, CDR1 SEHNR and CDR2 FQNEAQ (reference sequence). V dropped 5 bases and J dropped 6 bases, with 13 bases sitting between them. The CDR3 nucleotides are TGTGCCAGCAGCACTGACAGGAGAGATGGCTACACCTTC. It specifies CASSTDRRDGYTF. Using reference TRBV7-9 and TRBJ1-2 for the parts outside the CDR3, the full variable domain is DTGVSQNPRHKITKRGQNVTFRCDPISEHNRLYWYRQTLGQGPEFLTYFQNEAQLEKSRLLSDRFSAERPKGSFSTLEIQRTEQGDSAMYLCASSTDRRDGYTFGSGTRLTVV.

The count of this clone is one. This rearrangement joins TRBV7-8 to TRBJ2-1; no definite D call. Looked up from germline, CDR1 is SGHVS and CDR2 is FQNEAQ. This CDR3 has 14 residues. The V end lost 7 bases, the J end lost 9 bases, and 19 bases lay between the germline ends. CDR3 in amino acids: CASTLASGLGEQFF. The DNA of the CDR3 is TGTGCCAGCACCCTGGCTTCCGGGCTTGGTGAGCAGTTCTTC. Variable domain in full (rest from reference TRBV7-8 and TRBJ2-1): GAGVSQSPRYKVAKRGQDVALRCDPISGHVSLFWYQQALGQGPEFLTYFQNEAQLDKSGLPSDRFFAERPEGSVSTLKIQRTQQEDSAVYLCASTLASGLGEQFFGPGTRLTVL.

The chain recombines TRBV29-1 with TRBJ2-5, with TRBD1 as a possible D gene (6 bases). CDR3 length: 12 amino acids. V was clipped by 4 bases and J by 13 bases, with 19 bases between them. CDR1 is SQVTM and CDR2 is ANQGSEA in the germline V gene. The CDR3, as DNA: TGCAGCGTTGTGGAGGACAGCCCGATTTTGTACTTC. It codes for CSVVEDSPILYF.

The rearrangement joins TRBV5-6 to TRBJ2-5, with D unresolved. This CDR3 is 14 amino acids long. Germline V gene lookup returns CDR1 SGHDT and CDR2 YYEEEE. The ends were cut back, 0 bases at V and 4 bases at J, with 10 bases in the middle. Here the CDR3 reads CASSLDSVGETQYF. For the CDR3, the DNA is TGTGCCAGCAGCTTGGACTCTGTAGGAGAGACCCAGTACTTC. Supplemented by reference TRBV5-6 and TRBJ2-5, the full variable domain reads DAGVTQSPTHLIKTRGQQVTLRCSPKSGHDTVSWYQQALGQGPQFIFQYYEEEERQRGNFPDRFSGHQFPNYSSELNVNALLLGDSALYLCASSLDSVGETQYFGPGTRLLVL.

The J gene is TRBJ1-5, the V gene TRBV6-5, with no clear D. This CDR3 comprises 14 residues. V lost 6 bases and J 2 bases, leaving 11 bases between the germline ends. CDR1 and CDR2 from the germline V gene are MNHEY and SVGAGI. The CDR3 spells CASSPFSGNQPQHF. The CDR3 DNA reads TGTGCCAGCAGCCCTTTCTCCGGCAATCAGCCCCAGCATTTT.

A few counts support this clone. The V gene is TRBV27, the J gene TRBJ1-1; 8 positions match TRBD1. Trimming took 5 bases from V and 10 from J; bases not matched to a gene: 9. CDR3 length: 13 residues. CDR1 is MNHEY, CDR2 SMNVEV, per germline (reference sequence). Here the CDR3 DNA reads TGTGCCAGCAGTCCCCCGACAGGGGCGACAGCTTTCTTT. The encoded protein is CASSPPTGATAFF.

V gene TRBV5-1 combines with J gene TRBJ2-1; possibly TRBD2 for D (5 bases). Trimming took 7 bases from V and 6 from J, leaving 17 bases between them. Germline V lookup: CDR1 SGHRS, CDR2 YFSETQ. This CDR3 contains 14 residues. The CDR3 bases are TGCGCCAGCGAAATTGCGGGCTATGGCAATGAGCAGTTCTTC. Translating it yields CASEIAGYGNEQFF.

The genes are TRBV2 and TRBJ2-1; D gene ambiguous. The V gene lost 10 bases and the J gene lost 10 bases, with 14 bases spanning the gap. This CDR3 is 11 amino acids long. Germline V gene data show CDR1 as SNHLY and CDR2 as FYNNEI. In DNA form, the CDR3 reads TGTGCCACGACCGGTCCCGGCGAGCAGTTCTTC. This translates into CATTGPGEQFF.

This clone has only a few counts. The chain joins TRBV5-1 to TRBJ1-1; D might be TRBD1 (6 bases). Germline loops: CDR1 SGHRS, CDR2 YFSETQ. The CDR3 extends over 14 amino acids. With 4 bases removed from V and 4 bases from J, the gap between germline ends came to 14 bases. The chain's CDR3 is CASSTLQGGTEAFF. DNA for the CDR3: TGCGCCAGCAGCACTTTACAGGGTGGCACTGAAGCTTTCTTT.

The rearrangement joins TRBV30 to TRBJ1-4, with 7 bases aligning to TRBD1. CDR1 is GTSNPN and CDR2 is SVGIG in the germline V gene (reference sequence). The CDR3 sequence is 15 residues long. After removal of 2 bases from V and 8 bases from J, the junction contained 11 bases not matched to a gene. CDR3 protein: CAWSKAGGDGEKLFF. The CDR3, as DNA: TGTGCCTGGAGTAAGGCAGGGGGTGATGGGGAAAAACTGTTTTTT.

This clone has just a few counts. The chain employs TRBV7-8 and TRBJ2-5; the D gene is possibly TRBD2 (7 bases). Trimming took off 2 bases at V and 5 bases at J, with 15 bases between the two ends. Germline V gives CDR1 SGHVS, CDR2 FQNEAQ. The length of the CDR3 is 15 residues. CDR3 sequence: CASSLYGGPSETQYF. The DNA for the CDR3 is TGTGCCAGCAGCTTATACGGGGGGCCCTCGGAGACCCAGTACTTC.

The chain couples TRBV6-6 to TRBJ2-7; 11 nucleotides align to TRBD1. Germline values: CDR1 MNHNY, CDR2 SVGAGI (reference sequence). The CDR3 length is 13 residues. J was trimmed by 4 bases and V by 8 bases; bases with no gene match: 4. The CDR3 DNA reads TGTGCCAGCGACGGGACAGGGGGTTACGAGCAGTACTTC. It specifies CASDGTGGYEQYF.

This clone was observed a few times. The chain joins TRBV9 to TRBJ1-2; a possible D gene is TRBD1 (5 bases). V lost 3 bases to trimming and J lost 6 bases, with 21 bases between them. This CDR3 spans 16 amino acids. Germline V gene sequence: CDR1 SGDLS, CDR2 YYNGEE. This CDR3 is CASSAHPGGLRNGYTF. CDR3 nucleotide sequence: TGTGCCAGCAGCGCTCACCCCGGGGGACTGAGGAATGGCTACACCTTC.

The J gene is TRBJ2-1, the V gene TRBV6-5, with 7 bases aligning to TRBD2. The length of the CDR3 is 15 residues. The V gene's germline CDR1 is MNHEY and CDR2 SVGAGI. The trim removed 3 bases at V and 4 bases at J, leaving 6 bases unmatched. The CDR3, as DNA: TGTGCCAGCAGTTATGAGTGGCGGGGGTACAATGAGCAGTTCTTC. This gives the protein CASSYEWRGYNEQFF.